Reported below is one T cell receptor (beta chain). Its antigen is as yet unknown. This specimen comes from a study of OX40 agonist ivuxolimab in advanced cancers. Study context: Aged about 20 to 85 with a mean of approximately 57 years, they were approximately 79% male.

V shed 4 bases and J shed 0 bases, with 10 bases lying between them. CDR1 is MNHNS and CDR2 is SASEGT in the germline V gene. The length of the CDR3 is 14 residues. Data came from immunoSEQ multiplex PCR; TCRdb stores just in-frame clones and leaves some out. The table lists roughly 62,000 clones, about 90% of them singletons, with 3.5% to 4% in the top ten. The study's findings and limits: Antigen specificity of clonally expanded peripheral T cells was not established. Blood T cells, both CD4+ and CD8+, expanded clonally by week 6 at 0.1 to 3.0 mg/kg. Compared with others, partial responders at 0.1-3.0 mg/kg displayed clonal expansion among the lowest.

The V and J genes are TRBV6-1 and TRBJ2-7, with no clear D. This receptor was obtained from an adult with an advanced solid tumor such as melanoma, head and neck, liver or kidney cancer. Material: CD4+ or CD8+ T cells sorted from blood, obtained in a trial of the OX40 agonist ivuxolimab. CDR3 DNA sequence: TGTGCCAGCAGTGGACGTTTTCCCTCCTACGAGCAGTACTTC. It encodes CASSGRFPSYEQYF.